One sample yielded the 18 T cell receptor beta chains listed below, sequenced in a study of shared clonotypes between healthy human individuals. Here immunoSEQ multiplex PCR was the method, and the copy in TCRdb shows in-frame clones only, minus some. Here the sample spans some 1 million clones, about 77% being singletons. The sample comprised memory CD4+ T cells sorted from blood. Subset in this sample: CD45RA-negative fraction. These receptor sequences come from a young man in good health.

The CDR3 nucleotides read TGTGCCAGCAGCTTAAACGGCGGGGGCGTAGGGGATACGCAGTATTTT. Translation: CASSLNGGGVGDTQYF. The chain recombines TRBV7-3 with TRBJ2-3; possibly TRBD2 for D (7 bases). The CDR3 loop spans 16 amino acids. Deletions cut 1 base from V and 6 bases from J, with 17 bases between. Germline V CDR1 and CDR2: SGHTA, FQGTGA.

This clone was counted many times. The chain employs TRBV15 and TRBJ1-6; TRBD1 aligns across 10 bases. The CDR3 totals 18 residues. Germline V gene sequence: CDR1 LNHNV, CDR2 YYDKDF (reference sequence). V was clipped by 3 bases and J by 0 bases; unmatched bases: 5. The CDR3, as DNA: TGTGCCACCAGCAGTGCCCGGACAGGGGGCTCCTATAATTCACCCCTCCACTTT. Residues: CATSSARTGGSYNSPLHF. Drawing the rest from reference TRBV15 and TRBJ1-6, the complete variable domain is DAMVIQNPRYQVTQFGKPVTLSCSQTLNHNVMYWYQQKSSQAPKLLFHYYDKDFNNEADTPDNFQSRRPNTSFCFLDIRSPGLGDTAMYLCATSSARTGGSYNSPLHFGNGTRLTVT.

The rearrangement links TRBV11-3 to TRBJ2-2; D may be TRBD1 or TRBD2 (5 bases each). This CDR3 is 15 amino acids long. Germline V lookup: CDR1 SGHNT, CDR2 YENEEA. Trimming left V 5 bases short and J 1 base short, with 11 bases between. CDR3 sequence (DNA): TGTGCCAGCAGCCACGGGACCGAGAACACCGGGGAGCTGTTTTTT. It translates to CASSHGTENTGELFF. Combining the CDR3 with reference TRBV11-3 and TRBJ2-2 gives the whole variable domain EAGVVQSPRYKIIEKKQPVAFWCNPISGHNTLYWYLQNLGQGPELLIRYENEEAVDDSQLPKDRFSAERLKGVDSTLKIQPAELGDSAVYLCASSHGTENTGELFFGEGSRLTVL.

The chain combines TRBV29-1 with TRBJ2-7; the D is unclear. Germline V gene sequence: CDR1 SQVTM, CDR2 ANQGSEA. Between the trimmed V and J ends, which lost 7 bases and 3 bases, there was a span of 10 bases. This CDR3 spans 11 amino acids. The CDR3 here is CSAGVNYEQYF. CDR3 bases: TGCAGCGCTGGAGTTAACTACGAGCAGTACTTC.

The chain employs TRBV7-2 and TRBJ2-3; D could derive from TRBD1 or TRBD2 (6 bases each). The CDR3 runs to 15 residues. V gave up 1 base and J gave up 5 bases, with 13 bases separating them. Germline CDR1 SGHTA, CDR2 FQGNSA. The CDR3 sequence is CASSLVVGGRDTQYF. DNA for the CDR3: TGTGCCAGCAGCTTAGTTGTGGGGGGCCGAGATACGCAGTATTTT.

The CDR3 loop reads CASSPGQANSGNTIYF. The CDR3 DNA is TGCGCCAGCAGCCCCGGACAGGCGAACTCTGGAAACACCATATATTTT. The J gene is TRBJ1-3, the V gene TRBV5-1; 7 bases match TRBD1. CDR1 SGHRS and CDR2 YFSETQ come from the germline V gene. CDR3 length equals 16 residues. The ends lost 4 bases at V and 0 bases at J; junction bases unmatched: 7.

The chain has TRBV7-9 and TRBJ2-7; TRBD1 or TRBD2 may be the D gene (5 bases each). V was trimmed by 7 bases and J by 1 base, leaving 20 bases between them. Germline assignment: CDR1 SEHNR and CDR2 FQNEAQ (reference sequence). This CDR3 is built from 16 residues. The CDR3 reads CASTPPRDRGSYEQYF. CDR3 sequence (DNA): TGTGCCAGCACCCCACCCCGGGACCGCGGATCCTACGAGCAGTACTTC.

There are a few counts of this clone. This chain connects TRBV9 to TRBJ2-3, with 8 bases identical to TRBD2. V dropped 0 bases and J dropped 5; count of bases not matched to a gene: 5. Germline CDR1 reads SGDLS; CDR2 reads YYNGEE. The CDR3 covers 15 residues. The CDR3 loop is CASSVVAGRGDTQYF. The CDR3 DNA is TGTGCCAGCAGCGTAGTAGCGGGGAGGGGAGATACGCAGTATTTT. The full variable domain, its missing parts supplied by reference TRBV9 and TRBJ2-3, is DSGVTQTPKHLITATGQRVTLRCSPRSGDLSVYWYQQSLDQGLQFLIQYYNGEERAKGNILERFSAQQFPDLHSELNLSSLELGDSALYFCASSVVAGRGDTQYFGPGTRLTVL.

This sequence joins TRBV6-5 and TRBJ2-5; D is tentatively TRBD1 or TRBD2 (5 bases each). The CDR3 loop spans 14 amino acids. Germline loops: CDR1 MNHEY, CDR2 SVGAGI. V lost 5 bases and J 0 bases, leaving 10 bases between the germline ends. CDR3 loop: CASSGWDHQETQYF. The CDR3 region has the DNA TGTGCCAGCAGTGGGTGGGACCACCAAGAGACCCAGTACTTC.

The table lists this clone with a count of one. The rearrangement links TRBV6-5 to TRBJ1-1; the D gene is possibly TRBD1 (6 bases). V was cut by 5 bases and J by 5 bases, with 15 bases left in between. Germline-derived CDR1 and CDR2 are MNHEY and SVGAGI. The CDR3 consists of 14 residues. The CDR3 DNA reads as TGTGCCAGCAGTACTAGGGGGGGCAATACTGAAGCTTTCTTT. As protein: CASSTRGGNTEAFF.

This clone was detected only a few times. V is TRBV28 and J is TRBJ2-3; 8 bases map to TRBD2. The V and J ends lost 7 bases and 3 bases, in that order; junction bases with no gene match: 9. CDR1 is MDHEN and CDR2 is SYDVKM in the germline V gene. The CDR3 extends over 15 amino acids. The CDR3 DNA is TGTGCCAGCAAGAAGTCGGGGGGGATAACAGATACGCAGTATTTT. The encoded protein is CASKKSGGITDTQYF.

V and J are TRBV29-1 and TRBJ2-7; either TRBD1 or TRBD2 may fit D (5 bases each). Germline V gene sequence: CDR1 SQVTM, CDR2 ANQGSEA. The CDR3 sequence is 12 residues long. V dropped 6 bases and J dropped 3 bases, with 12 bases sitting between them. CDR3 sequence: CSVTGLLYEQYF. The CDR3 bases are TGCAGCGTCACAGGACTCCTCTACGAGCAGTACTTC.

The chain employs TRBV10-1 and TRBJ2-3; D is uncertain. The CDR3 loop spans 15 amino acids. With 2 bases removed from V and 4 bases from J, the gap between germline ends came to 13 bases. Germline V gene sequence: CDR1 WNHNN, CDR2 SYGVQD (reference sequence). This CDR3 reads CASSEARSLSDTQYF. The CDR3 DNA reads as TGCGCCAGCAGTGAGGCTAGATCCCTTTCAGATACGCAGTATTTT.

The chain has TRBV7-9 and TRBJ2-5; the D gene could be TRBD1 or TRBD2 (7 bases each). The CDR3 consists of 16 residues. The germline V and J ends were trimmed by 5 bases and 5 bases, with 21 bases remaining between them. Looked up from germline, CDR1 is SEHNR and CDR2 is FQNEAQ (reference sequence). CDR3 bases: TGTGCCAGCAGCCCGATTGACAGGGTGCGGGAGGAGACCCAGTACTTC. This codes for CASSPIDRVREETQYF.

J is TRBJ1-2 and V is TRBV6-1; a weak D match, TRBD1 (5 bases). Germline assignment: CDR1 MNHNS and CDR2 SASEGT. This CDR3 is built from 15 residues. Deletions cut 3 bases from V and 5 bases from J, with 16 bases between. The CDR3 coding sequence is TGTGCCAGCAGTGAGGGACCCGCCACCTATTATGGCTACACCTTC. The encoded protein is CASSEGPATYYGYTF.

This chain joins TRBV18 and TRBJ2-7, with D possibly being TRBD1 (5 bases). The germline CDR1 and CDR2 sequences are KGHSH and LQKENI. The CDR3 consists of 15 residues. The V end was cut by 6 bases, the J end by 7 bases, with 22 bases between. The CDR3: CASSPSGWGLGEQYF. For the CDR3, the DNA is TGTGCCAGCTCGCCGTCAGGGTGGGGCCTCGGGGAGCAGTACTTC. The complete variable domain, with remaining parts taken from reference TRBV18 and TRBJ2-7, reads NAGVMQNPRHLVRRRGQEARLRCSPMKGHSHVYWYRQLPEEGLKFMVYLQKENIIDESGMPKERFSAEFPKEGPSILRIQQVVRGDSAAYFCASSPSGWGLGEQYFGPGTRLTVT.

V is TRBV28 and J is TRBJ2-3, with 10 bases fitting TRBD2. Unmatched junction bases numbered 2, after V lost 10 bases and J lost 1 base. CDR3 length: 13 amino acids. CDR1 MDHEN and CDR2 SYDVKM come from the germline V gene. The CDR3 here is CATLAGGTDTQYF. CDR3 bases: TGTGCCACTCTAGCGGGGGGCACAGATACGCAGTATTTT.

The chain carries TRBV9 and TRBJ2-6; D remains unclear. V lost 3 bases and J 2 bases, leaving 9 bases between the germline ends. The CDR3 has 15 amino acids. CDR1 is SGDLS, CDR2 YYNGEE, per germline. The CDR3 loop is CASSADLTGANVLTF. Here the CDR3 DNA reads TGTGCCAGCAGCGCGGACCTTACTGGGGCCAACGTCCTGACTTTC.